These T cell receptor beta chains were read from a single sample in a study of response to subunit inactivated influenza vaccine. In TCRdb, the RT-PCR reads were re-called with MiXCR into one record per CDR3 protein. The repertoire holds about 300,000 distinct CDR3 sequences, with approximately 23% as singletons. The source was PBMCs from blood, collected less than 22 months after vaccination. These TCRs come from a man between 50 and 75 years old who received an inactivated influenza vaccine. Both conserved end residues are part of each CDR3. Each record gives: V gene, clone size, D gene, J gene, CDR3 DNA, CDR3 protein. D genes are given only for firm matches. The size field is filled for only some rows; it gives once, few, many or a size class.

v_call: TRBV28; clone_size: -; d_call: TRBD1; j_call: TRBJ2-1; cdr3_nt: TGTGCCAGCAGACCGGACAGGGGGGAACCTATTGACAATGAGCAGTTCTTC; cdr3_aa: CASRPDRGEPIDNEQFF
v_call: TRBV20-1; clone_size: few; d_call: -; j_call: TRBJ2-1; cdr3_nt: TGCAGTGCCCCGGGTCCGGGTGGGCATGAGCAGTTCTTC; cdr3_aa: CSAPGPGGHEQFF
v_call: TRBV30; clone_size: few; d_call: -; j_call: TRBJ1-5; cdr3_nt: TGTGCCTGGAGTAAGGCATTATATAGCAATCAGCCCCAGCATTTT; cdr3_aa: CAWSKALYSNQPQHF
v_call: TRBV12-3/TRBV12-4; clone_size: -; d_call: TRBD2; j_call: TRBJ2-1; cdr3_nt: TGTGCCAGCAGCCATCGGGAGGGGGTCAACAATGAGCAGTTCTTC; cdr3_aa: CASSHREGVNNEQFF
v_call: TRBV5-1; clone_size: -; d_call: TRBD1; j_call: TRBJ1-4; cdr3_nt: TGCGCCAGCAGCTTGGCGATGACCGACAGGGGAGATGAAAAACTGTTTTTT; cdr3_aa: CASSLAMTDRGDEKLFF
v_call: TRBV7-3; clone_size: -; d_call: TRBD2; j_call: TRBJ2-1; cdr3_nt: TGTGCCAGCAGCTTAACACTAGCGGGAACCAATGAGCAGTTCTTC; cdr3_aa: CASSLTLAGTNEQFF
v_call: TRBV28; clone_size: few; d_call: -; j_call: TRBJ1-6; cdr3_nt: TGTGCCAGCAGCGCCTCAGGGGTCTATAATTCACCCCTCCACTTT; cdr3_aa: CASSASGVYNSPLHF
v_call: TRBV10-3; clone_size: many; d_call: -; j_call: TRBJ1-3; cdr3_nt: TGTGCCATCAGGGTGACAGCTTACTCTGGAAACACCATATATTTT; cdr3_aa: CAIRVTAYSGNTIYF
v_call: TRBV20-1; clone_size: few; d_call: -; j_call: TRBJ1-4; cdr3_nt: TGCAGTGCTAGAGCGGCAGGGAGTGAAAAACTGTTTTTT; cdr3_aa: CSARAAGSEKLFF
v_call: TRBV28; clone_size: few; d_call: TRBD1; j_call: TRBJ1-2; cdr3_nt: TGTGCCAGCAGACTGACAGGGAACTATGGCTACACCTTC; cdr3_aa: CASRLTGNYGYTF
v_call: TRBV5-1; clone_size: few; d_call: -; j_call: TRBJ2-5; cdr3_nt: TGCGCCAGCAGCTTGGGTCAGGGGTCGGGCGAGACCCAGTACTTC; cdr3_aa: CASSLGQGSGETQYF
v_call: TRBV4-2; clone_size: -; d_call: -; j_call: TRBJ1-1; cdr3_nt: TGTGCCAGCAGCCGACCTGGGGAAACTGAAGCTTTCTTT; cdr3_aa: CASSRPGETEAFF
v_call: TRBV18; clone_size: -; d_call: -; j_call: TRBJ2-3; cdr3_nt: TGTGCCAACGTAGACTGGCCTCCCTGCGCAGATACGCAGTATTTT; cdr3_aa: CANVDWPPCADTQYF
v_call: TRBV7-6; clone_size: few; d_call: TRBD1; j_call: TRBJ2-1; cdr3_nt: TGTGCCAGCAGCCCCGGGTGGTGGCAGGGGGTCTACAATGAGCAGTTCTTC; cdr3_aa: CASSPGWWQGVYNEQFF
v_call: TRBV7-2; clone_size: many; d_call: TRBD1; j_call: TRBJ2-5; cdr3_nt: TGTGCCAGCAGCTTGAACAGGGGGCAGGTGGAGACCCAGTACTTC; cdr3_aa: CASSLNRGQVETQYF
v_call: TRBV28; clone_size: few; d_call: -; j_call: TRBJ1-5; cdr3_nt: TGTGCCAGCAGACCCCCCGGTGGCAATCAGCCCCAGCATTTT; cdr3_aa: CASRPPGGNQPQHF
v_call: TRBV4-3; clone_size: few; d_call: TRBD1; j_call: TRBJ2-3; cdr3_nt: TGCGCCAGCAGCCTAGATCACAGGGGGACCACAGATACGCAGTATTTT; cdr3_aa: CASSLDHRGTTDTQYF
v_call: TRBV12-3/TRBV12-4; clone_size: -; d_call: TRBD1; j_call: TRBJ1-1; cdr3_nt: TGTGCCAGCAGTCCAATACAGGGGAGAACTGAAGCTTTCTTT; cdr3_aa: CASSPIQGRTEAFF
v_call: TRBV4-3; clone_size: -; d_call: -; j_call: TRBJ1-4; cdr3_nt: TGCGCCAGCAGCCGTCTGGAGGGTACAACTAATGAAAAACTGTTTTTT; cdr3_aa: CASSRLEGTTNEKLFF
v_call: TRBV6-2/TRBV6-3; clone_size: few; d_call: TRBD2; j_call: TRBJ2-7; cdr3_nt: TGTGCCAGCAGTCTCTGGACTAGCGCCAACTCCTACGAGCAGTACTTC; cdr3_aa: CASSLWTSANSYEQYF
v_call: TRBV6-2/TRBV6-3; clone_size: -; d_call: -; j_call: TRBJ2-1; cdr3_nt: TGTGCCAGCAGGGGGCTAGCTGGCAATGAGCAGTTCTTC; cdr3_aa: CASRGLAGNEQFF
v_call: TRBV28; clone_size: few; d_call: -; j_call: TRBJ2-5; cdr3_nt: TGTGCCAGCAGTCATCCGGTTGAGACCCAGTACTTC; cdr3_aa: CASSHPVETQYF
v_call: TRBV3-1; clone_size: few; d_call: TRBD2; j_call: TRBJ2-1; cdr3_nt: TGTGCCAGCAGCCTCACCAACCCCCTAGCGGGAGCCGAGCAGTTCTTC; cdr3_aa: CASSLTNPLAGAEQFF
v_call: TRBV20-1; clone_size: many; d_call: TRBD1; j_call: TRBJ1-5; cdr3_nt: TGCAGTGCGACAGGGGACGGCACCTATAGCAATCAGCCCCAGCATTTT; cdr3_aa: CSATGDGTYSNQPQHF
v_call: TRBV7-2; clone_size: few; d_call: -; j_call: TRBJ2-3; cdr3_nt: TGTGCCAGCAGCCCGGGGACACCCACAGATACGCAGTATTTT; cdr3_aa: CASSPGTPTDTQYF
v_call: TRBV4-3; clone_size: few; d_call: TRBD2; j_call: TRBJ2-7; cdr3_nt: TGCGCCAGCAGCCAAGATAAGGGTAGCGGGGGTTTCCGTGAGCAGTACTTC; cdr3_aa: CASSQDKGSGGFREQYF
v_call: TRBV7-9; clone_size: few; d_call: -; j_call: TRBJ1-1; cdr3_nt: TGTGCCAGCAGCTCCTGGAAGGACCTACTAAACACTGAAGCTTTCTTT; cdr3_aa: CASSSWKDLLNTEAFF
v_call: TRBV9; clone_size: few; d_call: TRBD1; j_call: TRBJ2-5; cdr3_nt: TGTGCCAGCAGCGTAGAGCCCTCAGCGACAGGGTATGAGACCCAGTACTTC; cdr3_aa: CASSVEPSATGYETQYF
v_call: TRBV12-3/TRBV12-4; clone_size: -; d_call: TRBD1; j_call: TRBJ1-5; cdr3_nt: TGTGCCAGCAGTTTAGACAGGGGGGTTCAGCCCCAGCATTTT; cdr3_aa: CASSLDRGVQPQHF
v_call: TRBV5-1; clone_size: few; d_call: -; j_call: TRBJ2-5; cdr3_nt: TGCGCCAGCAGCTCCTACAGGGGACTCCAAGAGACCCAGTACTTC; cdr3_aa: CASSSYRGLQETQYF
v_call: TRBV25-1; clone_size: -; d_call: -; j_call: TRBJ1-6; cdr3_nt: TGTGCCAGCGGACGGTGGGATAATTCACCCCTCCACTTT; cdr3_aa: CASGRWDNSPLHF
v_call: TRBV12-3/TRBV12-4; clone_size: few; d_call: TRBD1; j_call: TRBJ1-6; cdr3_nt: TGTGCCAGCAGTTTAGGGACAGGGGAATATAATTCACCCCTCCACTTT; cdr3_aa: CASSLGTGEYNSPLHF
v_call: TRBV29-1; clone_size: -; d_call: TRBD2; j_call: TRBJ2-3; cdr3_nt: TGCAGCGTTGGGCTAGCGGGTGGAAGCACAGATACGCAGTATTTT; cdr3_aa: CSVGLAGGSTDTQYF
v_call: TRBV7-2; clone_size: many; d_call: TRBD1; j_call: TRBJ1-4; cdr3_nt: TGTGCCAGCAGCGGGGACAGGAGGGTACTGTTTTTT; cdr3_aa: CASSGDRRVLFF
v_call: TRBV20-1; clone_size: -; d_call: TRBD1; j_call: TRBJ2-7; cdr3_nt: TGCAGTGCTAGAGAAACAGGGGGACGGAACGAGCAGTACTTC; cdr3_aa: CSARETGGRNEQYF
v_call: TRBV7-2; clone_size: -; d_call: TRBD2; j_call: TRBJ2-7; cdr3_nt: TGTGCCAGCAGCGTTAGCGGGGGGCGGTCCTACGAGCAGTACTTC; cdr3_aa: CASSVSGGRSYEQYF
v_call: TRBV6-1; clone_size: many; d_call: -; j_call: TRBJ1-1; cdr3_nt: TGTGCCAGCAGAAACCGGGACAAAGCTTTCTTT; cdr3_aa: CASRNRDKAFF
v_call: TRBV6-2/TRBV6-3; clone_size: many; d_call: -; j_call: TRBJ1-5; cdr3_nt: TGTGCCAGCAGTTACCCTAACCCGGGGAGAAGCAATCAGCCCCAGCATTTT; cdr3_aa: CASSYPNPGRSNQPQHF
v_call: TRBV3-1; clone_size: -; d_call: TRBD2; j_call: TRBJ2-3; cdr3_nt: TGTGCCAGCAGCCTCGGGGTAGCGGGGGCCTTAAGCACAGATACGCAGTATTTT; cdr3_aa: CASSLGVAGALSTDTQYF
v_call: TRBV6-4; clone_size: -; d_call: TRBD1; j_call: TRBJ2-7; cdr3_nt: TGTGCCAGCAGCCGGGACAGGCTCCAGCAGTACTTC; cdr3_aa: CASSRDRLQQYF
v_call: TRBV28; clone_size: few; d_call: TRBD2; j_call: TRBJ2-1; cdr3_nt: TGTGCCAGCAGTTTAACTAGCGGGAGGACGAATGAGCAGTTCTTC; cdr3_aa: CASSLTSGRTNEQFF
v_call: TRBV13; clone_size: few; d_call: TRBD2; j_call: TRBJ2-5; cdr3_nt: TGTGCCAGCAGCCTAGGGACTAGCGGAGAGACCCAGTACTTC; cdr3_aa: CASSLGTSGETQYF